The next 17 T cell receptor beta chains were all read from a single sample in a study of OX40 agonist ivuxolimab in advanced cancers. The method was immunoSEQ multiplex PCR; TCRdb's version includes in-frame clones alone and lacks a portion of them. The repertoire holds about 58,000 clones, with about 82% as singletons. Sequences were derived from CD4+ or CD8+ T cells sorted from blood, sampled in a trial of the OX40 agonist ivuxolimab. The receptors stem from an adult with an advanced solid tumor such as melanoma, head and neck, liver or kidney cancer.

V usage is TRBV5-1 and J usage is TRBJ2-5, with D maybe TRBD1 (6 bases). The V end was cut by 1 base, the J end by 5 bases, with 15 bases between. Germline V lookup: CDR1 SGHRS, CDR2 YFSETQ. This CDR3 has 15 amino acids. The CDR3 reads CASSLWSGVEETQYF. As DNA, the CDR3 is TGCGCCAGCAGCTTGTGGTCAGGGGTGGAGGAGACCCAGTACTTC.

The chain links TRBV7-2 to TRBJ1-2, with TRBD1 as a possible D gene (6 bases). CDR3 length: 12 amino acids. V dropped 2 bases and J dropped 8 bases, with 9 bases sitting between them. Germline V gives CDR1 SGHTA, CDR2 FQGNSA. The CDR3 bases are TGTGCCAGCAGCTTATCGAGGGGGGGCTACACCTTC. Amino acid sequence: CASSLSRGGYTF.

J is TRBJ1-2 and V is TRBV18, with D possibly TRBD1 on 5 matching bases. Germline values: CDR1 KGHSH, CDR2 LQKENI. The V and J ends lost 3 bases and 0 bases respectively, with 8 bases between them. The CDR3 runs to 14 residues. As DNA, the CDR3 is TGTGCCAGCTCACCTGGGGGAACTAACTATGGCTACACCTTC. As protein: CASSPGGTNYGYTF.

CDR3 nucleotides: TGTGCCAGCAGTGCCCGACAACAGGGTAGCAATCAGCCCCAGCATTTT. It is translated as CASSARQQGSNQPQHF. This chain connects TRBV2 to TRBJ1-5; weak D call: TRBD1 (6 bases). This CDR3 has 16 amino acids. Per the germline V gene, CDR1 is SNHLY and CDR2 is FYNNEI. The V gene lost 4 bases and the J gene lost 0 bases, with 13 bases spanning the gap.

The CDR3 region has the DNA TGTGCCAGCAGCCCCCGGGCGGGGATCGGTGAAGCTTTCTTT. Translation gives CASSPRAGIGEAFF. The rearrangement uses TRBV11-2 and TRBJ1-1; D is unresolved. Deletions cut 5 bases from V and 7 bases from J, with 17 bases between. CDR3 length equals 14 residues. Germline loops: CDR1 SGHAT, CDR2 FQNNGV.

This rearrangement joins TRBV5-5 to TRBJ1-3; tentatively, D is TRBD1 (5 bases). This CDR3 has 15 amino acids. Looked up from germline, CDR1 is SGHKS and CDR2 is YYEKEE (reference sequence). V was clipped by 2 bases and J by 0 bases, with 9 bases between them. CDR3 nucleotide sequence: TGTGCCAGCAGCTTTACAGGTAGCTCTGGAAACACCATATATTTT. Protein: CASSFTGSSGNTIYF.

The CDR3 bases are TGTGCCAGCAGCACGGGACAGAGCACGAACACCGGGGAGCTGTTTTTT. Translating it yields CASSTGQSTNTGELFF. The chain has TRBV5-4 and TRBJ2-2; 7 bases are shared with TRBD1. The germline CDR1 and CDR2 sequences are SGHNT and YYREEE (reference sequence). This CDR3 contains 16 residues. V lost 4 bases to trimming and J lost 0 bases; unmatched junction nucleotides: 6. Full variable domain (outside the CDR3, taken from reference TRBV5-4 and TRBJ2-2): ETGVTQSPTHLIKTRGQQVTLRCSSQSGHNTVSWYQQALGQGPQFIFQYYREEENGRGNFPPRFSGLQFPNYSSELNVNALELDDSALYLCASSTGQSTNTGELFFGEGSRLTVL.

This chain joins TRBV5-6 and TRBJ1-1; a possible D gene is TRBD1 (6 bases). The CDR3 runs 13 residues. In germline, CDR1 is SGHDT, CDR2 YYEEEE. Trimming cost V 4 bases and J 0 bases, with 7 bases left between them. CDR3 nucleotides: TGTGCCAGCAGCGGACAGCTGAACACTGAAGCTTTCTTT. Amino acids: CASSGQLNTEAFF.

This chain connects TRBV2 to TRBJ1-2; the match to TRBD1 covers 8 bases. Germline V lookup: CDR1 SNHLY, CDR2 FYNNEI. Trimming took 2 bases from V and 8 from J; bases not matched to a gene: 7. The CDR3 is made up of 14 amino acids. Here the CDR3 reads CASSEFAGGAGYTF. The CDR3 nucleotides are TGTGCCAGCAGTGAATTTGCAGGGGGCGCCGGCTACACCTTC.

In its sample, this clone was seen once. The gene calls are TRBV6-5 and TRBJ2-5; D gene unclear. Trimming left V 4 bases short and J 5 bases short, with 8 bases between. The germline V gene has CDR1 MNHEY and CDR2 SVGAGI. This CDR3 is 12 amino acids long. The CDR3 is CASSSKGETQYF. CDR3 DNA: TGTGCCAGCAGTTCCAAGGGTGAGACCCAGTACTTC.

The chain is built from TRBV10-2 and TRBJ2-5; TRBD2 matches at 11 bases. This CDR3 has 15 residues. In germline, CDR1 is WSHSY, CDR2 SAAADI. The J segment lost 2 bases and the V segment lost 4 bases, leaving 3 bases of the junction unmatched. CDR3 amino acids: CASSARTSGQETQYF. CDR3 sequence (DNA): TGCGCCAGCAGTGCGAGGACTAGCGGGCAAGAGACCCAGTACTTC.

CDR3 loop: CASSGSGTGVSPLHF. Written as DNA, the CDR3 is TGTGCCAGCAGCGGAAGCGGGACAGGGGTTTCACCCCTCCACTTT. The J gene is TRBJ1-6, the V gene TRBV7-9; 10 bases line up with TRBD1. The V gene end was trimmed by 5 bases and the J gene end by 9 bases; junction bases not matched to a gene: 7. Germline V gives CDR1 SEHNR, CDR2 FQNEAQ (reference sequence). The CDR3 has 15 amino acids.

This clone was found a few times. The chain carries TRBV6-5 and TRBJ1-2, with TRBD1 matching 9 bases. Germline CDR1 and CDR2: MNHEY and SVGAGI. With V trimmed by 5 bases and J by 4 bases, 5 bases remained unmatched. The CDR3 has 14 residues. The CDR3 sequence is CASSEDRGGYGYTF. The DNA of the CDR3 is TGTGCCAGCAGTGAGGACAGGGGTGGCTATGGCTACACCTTC.

The CDR3: CASSRQGSNYEQYF. The CDR3 nucleotides read TGTGCCAGCAGTCGTCAGGGTAGTAACTACGAGCAGTACTTC. The genes are TRBV6-1 and TRBJ2-7; TRBD1 might be the D (5 bases). CDR1 is MNHNS, CDR2 SASEGT, per germline. V gave up 5 bases and J gave up 3 bases, with 14 bases separating them. CDR3 length: 14 amino acids.

J is TRBJ2-5 and V is TRBV5-1; D gene ambiguous. This CDR3 spans 15 amino acids. Germline CDR1 SGHRS, CDR2 YFSETQ. V was pared by 3 bases and J by 4 bases, with 16 bases between. In DNA form, the CDR3 reads TGCGCCAGCAGCTCGCTCCGAGGCCAGCGAGAGACCCAGTACTTC. Its protein is CASSSLRGQRETQYF.

This clone turned up a few times. The V gene is TRBV4-2, the J gene TRBJ2-7; D gene uncertain. V lost 0 bases and J lost 7, with 13 bases in between. Germline CDR1 is LGHNA and CDR2 is YNFKEQ. This CDR3 comprises 14 residues. CDR3 sequence reads: CASSQDRAVWEQYF. DNA for the CDR3: TGTGCCAGCAGCCAAGATCGCGCCGTGTGGGAGCAGTACTTC.

The rearrangement links TRBV5-1 to TRBJ2-2; the match to TRBD1 covers 9 bases. CDR1 is SGHRS, CDR2 YFSETQ, per germline. This CDR3 is 15 amino acids long. V was pared by 4 bases and J by 5 bases, with 6 bases of the junction left unmatched. CDR3 region: CASSAATGGTGELFF. CDR3 sequence (DNA): TGCGCCAGCAGCGCCGCGACAGGGGGGACCGGGGAGCTGTTTTTT.